Listed below are T cell receptor beta chains from one sample, sequenced in a study of blood T cell repertoires in COVID-19. Sequencing was performed with immunoSEQ multiplex PCR; in TCRdb, only in-frame clones are kept and a portion is missing. The table includes roughly 500,000 clones, 89% detected once. Source material: peripheral blood. These receptors were obtained from a man aged 18 to 29 with COVID-19, enrolled during active disease. Both conserved end residues are part of each CDR3. Each record gives: J gene, V gene, CDR3 protein.

TRBJ2-4	TRBV20-1	CSASRGDANLAKNIQYF
TRBJ2-1	TRBV7-2	CASSSYTSANEQFF
TRBJ2-3	TRBV27	CASSLASATDTQYF
TRBJ1-6	TRBV2	CATCTDRGFSPLHF
TRBJ2-1	TRBV7-7	CASSPQAGAYNEQFF
TRBJ1-2	TRBV5-1	CASRVSGGGYTF
TRBJ2-3	TRBV27	CASSFRTSTDTQYF
TRBJ2-3	TRBV27	CASSLSGSDISTDTQYF
TRBJ1-2	TRBV24-1	CATSDPTANYGYTF
TRBJ2-3	TRBV5-4	CASSRGGEQGPDTQYF
TRBJ2-7	TRBV15	CATSRVQGTYEQYF
TRBJ2-2	TRBV3-1/TRBV3-2	CASSLLREIAGELFF
TRBJ2-1	TRBV30	CAWRPSGRAKFF
TRBJ2-1	TRBV2	CASRTGVAVNNEQFF
TRBJ2-3	TRBV2	CANRDTTSTDTQYF
TRBJ2-5	TRBV5-1	CASSLVEGSGETQYF
TRBJ1-3	TRBV5-6	CASSSTVLISGNTIYF
TRBJ1-5	TRBV6-6	CASSFSDRDQPQHF
TRBJ2-3	TRBV5-1	CASSLALSSGSGTDTQYF
TRBJ2-5	TRBV3-1/TRBV3-2	CASSQAKGVVETQYF
TRBJ2-7	TRBV7-8	CASSLGNRGVNEQYF
TRBJ2-1	TRBV6-1	CASSEPRGQAYNEQFF
TRBJ2-7	TRBV11-3	CASSSRITSGRAYEQYF
TRBJ1-2	TRBV4-2	CASSQRYGETNYGYTF
TRBJ2-7	TRBV15	CATSREIAGEDEQYF
TRBJ2-7	TRBV6-5	CASSYWKGQGEQYF
TRBJ1-2	TRBV6-5	CASSYGIRGWDGYTF
TRBJ2-5	TRBV11-1	CASSPTGTGQETQYF
TRBJ2-5	TRBV7-2	CASSLSAVGTQYF
TRBJ2-1	TRBV10-3	CAISEASGGSYNEQFF
TRBJ2-7	TRBV19	CASSTSDRLHWDF
TRBJ1-3	TRBV9	CASSVPVAGTVAGGNTIYF
TRBJ2-5	TRBV29-1	CSVVRDSQETQYF
TRBJ1-6	TRBV3-1/TRBV3-2	CASSQMIGNSPLHF
TRBJ2-7	TRBV3-1/TRBV3-2	CASSPGLAGKVF
TRBJ2-5	TRBV14	CASSQRRGGFQETQYF
TRBJ2-1	TRBV19	CASSFRDSPYNEQFF
TRBJ2-7	TRBV6-5	CASRAGIYEQYF